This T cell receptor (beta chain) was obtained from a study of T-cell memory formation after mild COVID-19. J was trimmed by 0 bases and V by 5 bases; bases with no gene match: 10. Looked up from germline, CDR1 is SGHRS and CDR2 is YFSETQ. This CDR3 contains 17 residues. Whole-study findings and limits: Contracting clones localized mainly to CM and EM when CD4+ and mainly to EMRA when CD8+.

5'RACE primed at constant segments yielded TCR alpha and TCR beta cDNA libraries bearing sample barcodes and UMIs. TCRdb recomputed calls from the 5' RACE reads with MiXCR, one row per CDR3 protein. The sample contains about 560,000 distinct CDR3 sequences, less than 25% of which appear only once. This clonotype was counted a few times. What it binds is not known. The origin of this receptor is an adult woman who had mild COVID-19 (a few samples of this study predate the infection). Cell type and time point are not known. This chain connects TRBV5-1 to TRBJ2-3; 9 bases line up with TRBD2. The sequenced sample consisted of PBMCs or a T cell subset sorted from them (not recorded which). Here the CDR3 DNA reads TGCGCCAGCAGGGAATCCGGCGGGGGGGCTAGCACAGATACGCAGTATTTT. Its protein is CASRESGGGASTDTQYF.